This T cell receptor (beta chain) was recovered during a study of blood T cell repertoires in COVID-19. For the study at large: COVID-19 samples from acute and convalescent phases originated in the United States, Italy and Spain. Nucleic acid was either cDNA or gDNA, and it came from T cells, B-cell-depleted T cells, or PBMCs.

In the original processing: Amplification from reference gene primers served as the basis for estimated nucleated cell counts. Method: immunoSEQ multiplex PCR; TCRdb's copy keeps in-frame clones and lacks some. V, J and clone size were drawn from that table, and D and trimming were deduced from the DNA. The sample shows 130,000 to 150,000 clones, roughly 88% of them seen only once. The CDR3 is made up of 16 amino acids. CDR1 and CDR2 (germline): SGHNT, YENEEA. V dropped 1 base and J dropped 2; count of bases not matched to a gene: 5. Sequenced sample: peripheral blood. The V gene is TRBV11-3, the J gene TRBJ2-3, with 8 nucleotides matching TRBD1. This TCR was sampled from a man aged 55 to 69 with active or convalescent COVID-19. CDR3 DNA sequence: TGTGCCAGCAGCTTAGGTGGACAGGGCTCCACAGATACGCAGTATTTT. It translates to CASSLGGQGSTDTQYF.